The source of this TCR beta chain is a study of cytomegalovirus exposure and HLA in healthy donors. CDR3 length: 16 amino acids. V lost 4 bases, J lost 2 bases, and 7 bases stayed unmatched. The germline V gene has CDR1 SGHDN and CDR2 FVKESK. This clone was seen only a few times. PCR was performed using 60 Vbeta and 13 Jbeta primers. TCRdb's copy holds only in-frame clones and misses some; the assay was immunoSEQ multiplex PCR. In the table there are around 100,000 clones, over 65% of which are singletons. The TCR comes from a female donor in good health and CMV-seropositive. The rearrangement links TRBV14 to TRBJ2-2, with 7 positions matching TRBD2. Sequencing was done on a sample of PBMCs. CDR3 coding DNA: TGTGCCAGCAGCCCCCCGGCTAGCGGTAACACCGGGGAGCTGTTTTTT. Protein sequence: CASSPPASGNTGELFF.